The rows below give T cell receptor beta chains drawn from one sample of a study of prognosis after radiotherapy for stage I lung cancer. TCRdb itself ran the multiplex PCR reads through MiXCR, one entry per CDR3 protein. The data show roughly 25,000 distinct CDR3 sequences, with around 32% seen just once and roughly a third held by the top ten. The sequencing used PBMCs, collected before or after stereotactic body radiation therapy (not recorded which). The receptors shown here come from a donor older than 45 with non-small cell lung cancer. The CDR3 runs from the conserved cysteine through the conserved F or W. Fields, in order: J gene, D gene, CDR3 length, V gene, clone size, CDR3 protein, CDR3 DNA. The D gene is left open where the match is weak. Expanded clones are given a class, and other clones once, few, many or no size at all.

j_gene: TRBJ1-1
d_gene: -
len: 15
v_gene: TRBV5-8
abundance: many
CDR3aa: CASSHAGTVNTEAFF
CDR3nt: TGTGCCAGCAGCCACGCCGGGACGGTGAACACTGAAGCTTTCTTT

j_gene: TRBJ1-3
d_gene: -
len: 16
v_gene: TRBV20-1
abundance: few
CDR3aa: CSARQPGVDSGNTIYF
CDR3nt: TGCAGTGCTAGGCAGCCAGGAGTAGACTCTGGAAACACCATATATTTT

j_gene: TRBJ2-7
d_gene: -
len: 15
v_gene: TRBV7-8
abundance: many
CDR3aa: CASSLAYPSPGEQYF
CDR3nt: TGTGCCAGCAGCTTAGCGTATCCCTCCCCGGGCGAGCAGTACTTC

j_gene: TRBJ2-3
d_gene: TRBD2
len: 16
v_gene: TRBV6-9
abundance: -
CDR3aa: CASSYHVERGTDTQYF
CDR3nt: TGTGCCAGCAGTTACCATGTCGAGCGGGGAACAGATACGCAGTATTTT

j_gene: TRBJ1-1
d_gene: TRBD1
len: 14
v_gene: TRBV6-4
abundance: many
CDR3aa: CASSSGTANTEAFF
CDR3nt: TGTGCCAGCAGCTCCGGGACAGCTAACACTGAAGCTTTCTTT

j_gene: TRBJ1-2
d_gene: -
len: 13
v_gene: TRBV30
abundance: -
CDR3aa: CAWHRDRPYGYTF
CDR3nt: TGTGCCTGGCACCGGGACCGTCCCTATGGCTACACCTTC

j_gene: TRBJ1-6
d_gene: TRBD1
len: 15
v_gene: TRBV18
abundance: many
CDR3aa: CASSTWTGVNSPLHF
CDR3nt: TGTGCCAGCTCTACCTGGACAGGGGTCAATTCACCCCTCCACTTT

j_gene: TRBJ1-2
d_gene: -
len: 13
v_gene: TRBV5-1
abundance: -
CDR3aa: CASSDRLDYCHTF
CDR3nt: TGCGCCAGCAGTGACAGGTTAGATTATTGCCACACCTTC

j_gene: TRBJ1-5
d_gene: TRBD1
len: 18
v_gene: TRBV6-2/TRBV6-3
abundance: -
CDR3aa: CASSYTVPGQGPSVPQHF
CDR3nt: TGTGCCAGCAGTTACACAGTCCCGGGACAGGGGCCTTCCGTGCCCCAGCATTTT

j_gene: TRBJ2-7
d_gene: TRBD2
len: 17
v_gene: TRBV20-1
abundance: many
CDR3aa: CSARASLAGGPGYEQYF
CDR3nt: TGCAGTGCTAGAGCTAGTTTAGCGGGAGGGCCTGGCTACGAGCAGTACTTC

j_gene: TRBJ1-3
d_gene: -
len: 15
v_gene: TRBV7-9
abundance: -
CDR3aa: CANSLASGARNTIYF
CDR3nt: TGTGCCAACAGCTTAGCGTCAGGAGCCCGAAACACCATATATTTT

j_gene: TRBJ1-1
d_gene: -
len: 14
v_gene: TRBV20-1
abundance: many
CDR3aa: CSARHPRGDTEAFF
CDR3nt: TGCAGTGCTAGACACCCCCGGGGCGACACTGAAGCTTTCTTT

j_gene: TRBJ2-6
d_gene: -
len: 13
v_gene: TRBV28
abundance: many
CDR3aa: CASSFPGANVLTF
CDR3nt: TGTGCCAGCAGTTTCCCTGGGGCCAACGTCCTGACTTTC

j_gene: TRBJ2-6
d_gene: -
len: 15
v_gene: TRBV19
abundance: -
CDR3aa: CASSRYRAVANVLIF
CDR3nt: TGTGCCAGTAGTAGGTACAGGGCTGTGGCCAACGTCCTGATTTTC

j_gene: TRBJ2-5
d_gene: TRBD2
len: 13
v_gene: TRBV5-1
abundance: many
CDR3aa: CASSPTSGETQYF
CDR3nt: TGCGCCAGCAGCCCGACTAGCGGGGAGACCCAGTACTTC

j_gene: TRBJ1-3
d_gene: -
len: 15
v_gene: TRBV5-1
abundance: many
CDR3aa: CASSLVPGVGNTIYF
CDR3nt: TGCGCCAGCAGCTTGGTCCCAGGGGTTGGAAACACCATATATTTT

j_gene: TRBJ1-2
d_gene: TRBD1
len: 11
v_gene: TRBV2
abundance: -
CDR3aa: CASSPDRSYTF
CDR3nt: TGTGCCAGCAGCCCGGACAGGAGCTACACCTTC

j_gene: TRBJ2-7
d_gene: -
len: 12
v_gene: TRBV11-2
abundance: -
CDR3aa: CASSLTDYEQYF
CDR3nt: TGTGCCAGCAGCTTAACAGATTACGAGCAGTACTTC

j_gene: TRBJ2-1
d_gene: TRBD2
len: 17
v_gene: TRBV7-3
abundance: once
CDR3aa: CASIISLAGGSHNEQFF
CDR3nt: TGTGCCAGCATCATATCTCTAGCGGGAGGGAGCCACAATGAGCAGTTCTTC

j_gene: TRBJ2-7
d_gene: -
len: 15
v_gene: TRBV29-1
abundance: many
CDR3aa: CRTPMRCRDSYEQYF
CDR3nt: TGCAGGACGCCTATGAGATGCAGGGACTCCTACGAGCAGTACTTC

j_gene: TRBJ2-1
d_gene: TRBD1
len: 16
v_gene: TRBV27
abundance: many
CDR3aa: CASSFRLGQGSDEQFF
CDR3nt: TGTGCCAGCAGTTTTCGGCTCGGACAGGGTAGCGATGAGCAGTTCTTC

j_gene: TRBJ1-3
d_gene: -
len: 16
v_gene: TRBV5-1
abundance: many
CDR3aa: CASSWGGRGTGNTIYF
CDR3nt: TGCGCCAGCAGCTGGGGGGGTCGGGGTACTGGAAACACCATATATTTT

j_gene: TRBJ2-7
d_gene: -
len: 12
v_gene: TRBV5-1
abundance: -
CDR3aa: CASSFSRGDQYF
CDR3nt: TGCGCCAGCAGCTTTTCTAGGGGCGATCAGTACTTC

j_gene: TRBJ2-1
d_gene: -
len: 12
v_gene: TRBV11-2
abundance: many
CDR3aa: CASRKTRNEQFF
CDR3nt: TGTGCCAGCAGAAAAACTAGAAATGAGCAGTTCTTC

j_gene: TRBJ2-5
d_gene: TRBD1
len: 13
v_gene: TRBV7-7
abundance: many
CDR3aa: CASSSGGSETQYF
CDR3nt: TGTGCTAGCAGCTCAGGGGGATCGGAGACCCAGTACTTC

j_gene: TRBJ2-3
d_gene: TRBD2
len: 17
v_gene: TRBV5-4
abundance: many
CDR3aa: CASSFRLAGGLTDTQYF
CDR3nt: TGTGCCAGCAGCTTTCGACTAGCGGGGGGGCTCACAGATACGCAGTATTTT

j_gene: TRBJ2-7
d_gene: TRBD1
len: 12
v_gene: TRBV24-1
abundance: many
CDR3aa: CATSGDREEQYF
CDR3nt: TGTGCCACCAGTGGGGACAGGGAAGAGCAGTACTTC

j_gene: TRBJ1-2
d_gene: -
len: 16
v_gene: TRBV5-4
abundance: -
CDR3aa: CASSLGTAGHLYGYTF
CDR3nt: TGTGCCAGCAGCTTGGGGACAGCAGGCCACCTCTATGGCTACACCTTC

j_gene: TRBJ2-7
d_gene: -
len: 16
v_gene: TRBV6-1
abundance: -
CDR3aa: CASSPRRPEGPYEQYF
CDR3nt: TGTGCCAGCAGCCCACGTAGACCTGAAGGACCCTACGAGCAGTACTTC

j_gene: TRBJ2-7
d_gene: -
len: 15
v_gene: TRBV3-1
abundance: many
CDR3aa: CASSQDLLVSHEQYF
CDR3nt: TGTGCCAGCAGCCAAGACCTACTAGTCTCCCACGAGCAGTACTTC

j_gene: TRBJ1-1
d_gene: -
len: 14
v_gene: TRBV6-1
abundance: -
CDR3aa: CASRQGFRDTEAFF
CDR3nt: TGTGCCAGCAGACAGGGTTTCAGGGACACTGAAGCTTTCTTT

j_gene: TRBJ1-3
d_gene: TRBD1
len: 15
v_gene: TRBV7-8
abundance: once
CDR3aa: CASSRGTGLGNTIYF
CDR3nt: TGTGCCAGCAGCCGCGGGACAGGCTTGGGAAACACCATATATTTT

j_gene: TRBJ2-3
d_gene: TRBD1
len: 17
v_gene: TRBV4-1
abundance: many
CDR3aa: CASSQPRDRLSTDTQYF
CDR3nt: TGCGCCAGCAGCCAACCCCGGGACAGACTCAGCACAGATACGCAGTATTTT

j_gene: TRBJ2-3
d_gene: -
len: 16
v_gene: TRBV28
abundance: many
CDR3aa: CASSPPGRVAPDTQYF
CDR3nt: TGTGCCAGCAGCCCCCCCGGCCGCGTAGCCCCAGATACGCAGTATTTT

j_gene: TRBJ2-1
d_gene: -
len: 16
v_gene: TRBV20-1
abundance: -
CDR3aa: CSARDQDKSSYNEQFF
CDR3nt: TGCAGTGCTAGAGACCAGGACAAGAGCTCCTACAATGAGCAGTTCTTC

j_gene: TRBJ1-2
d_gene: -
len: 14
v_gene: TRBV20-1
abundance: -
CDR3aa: CSAHGVPVVYGYTF
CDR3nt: TGCAGTGCCCATGGGGTGCCCGTGGTCTATGGCTACACCTTC

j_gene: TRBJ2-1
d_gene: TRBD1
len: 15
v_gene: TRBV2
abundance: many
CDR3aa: CASSETGQDYNEQFF
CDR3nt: TGTGCCAGCAGTGAAACCGGACAGGATTACAATGAGCAGTTCTTC

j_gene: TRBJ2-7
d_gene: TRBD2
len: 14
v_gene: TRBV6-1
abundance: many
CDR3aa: CASSPGGSLYEQYF
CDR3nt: TGTGCCAGCAGTCCGGGCGGGAGTCTCTACGAGCAGTACTTC

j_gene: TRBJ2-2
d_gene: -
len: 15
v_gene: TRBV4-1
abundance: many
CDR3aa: CASSHDQSSFRELFF
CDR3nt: TGCGCCAGCAGCCACGACCAATCTAGCTTTCGGGAGCTGTTTTTT

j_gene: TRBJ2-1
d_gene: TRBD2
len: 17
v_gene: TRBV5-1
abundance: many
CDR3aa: CASSLYELAASYNEQFF
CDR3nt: TGCGCCAGCAGCTTGTATGAACTAGCGGCCTCCTACAATGAGCAGTTCTTC

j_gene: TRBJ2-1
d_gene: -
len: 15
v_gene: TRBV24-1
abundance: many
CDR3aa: CATSDPGPGRHEQFF
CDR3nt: TGTGCCACCAGTGACCCCGGGCCGGGCCGGCATGAGCAGTTCTTC

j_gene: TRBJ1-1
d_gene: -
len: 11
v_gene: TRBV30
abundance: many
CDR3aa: CACIYYTEAFF
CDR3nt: TGTGCCTGTATCTACTACACTGAAGCTTTCTTT

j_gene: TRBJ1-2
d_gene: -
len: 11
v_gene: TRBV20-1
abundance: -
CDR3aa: CSASWDYGYTF
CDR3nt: TGCAGTGCTAGTTGGGACTATGGCTACACCTTC

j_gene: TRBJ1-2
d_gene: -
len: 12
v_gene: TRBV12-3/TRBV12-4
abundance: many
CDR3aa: CASRIMNYGYTF
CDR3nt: TGTGCCAGCAGGATAATGAACTATGGCTACACCTTC

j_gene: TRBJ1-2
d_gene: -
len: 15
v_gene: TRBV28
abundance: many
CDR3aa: CASSPSVGGFYGYTF
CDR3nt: TGTGCCAGCAGTCCCTCTGTCGGCGGTTTTTATGGCTACACCTTC

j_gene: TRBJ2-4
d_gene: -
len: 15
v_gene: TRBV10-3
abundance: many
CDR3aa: CAISEGQLAKNIQYF
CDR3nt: TGTGCCATCAGTGAGGGACAGTTAGCCAAAAACATTCAGTACTTC

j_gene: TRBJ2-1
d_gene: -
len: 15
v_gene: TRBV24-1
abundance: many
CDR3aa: CATSDLAQNYNEQFF
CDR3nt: TGTGCCACCAGTGATTTGGCCCAAAACTACAATGAGCAGTTCTTC

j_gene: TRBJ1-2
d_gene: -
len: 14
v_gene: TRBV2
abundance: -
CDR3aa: CASSEAGDGYGYTF
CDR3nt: TGTGCCAGCAGTGAGGCAGGGGACGGCTATGGCTACACCTTC

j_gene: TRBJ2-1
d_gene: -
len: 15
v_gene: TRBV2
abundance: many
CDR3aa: CASSDGAGGYNEQFF
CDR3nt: TGTGCCAGCAGTGATGGAGCGGGCGGCTACAATGAGCAGTTCTTC

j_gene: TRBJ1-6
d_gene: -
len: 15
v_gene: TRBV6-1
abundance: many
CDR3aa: CARAEVSSQNSPLHF
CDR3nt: TGTGCCAGAGCGGAGGTTTCAAGCCAGAATTCACCCCTCCACTTT

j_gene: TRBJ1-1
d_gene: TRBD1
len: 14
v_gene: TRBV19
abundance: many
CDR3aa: CASGDRGRSTEAFF
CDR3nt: TGTGCCAGTGGGGACAGGGGGCGAAGCACTGAAGCTTTCTTT

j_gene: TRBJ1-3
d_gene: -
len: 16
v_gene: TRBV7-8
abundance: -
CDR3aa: CASSPSWGAGGNTIYF
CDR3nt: TGTGCCAGCAGCCCCTCCTGGGGCGCGGGCGGAAACACCATATATTTT